Listed below are T cell receptor beta chains from one sample, sequenced in a study of T cell changes during pregnancy in multiple sclerosis. Only in-frame clones appear in the TCRdb table, and some are missing; sequencing was by immunoSEQ multiplex PCR. The table lists approximately 43,000 clones, around 92% of them singletons. The sequenced sample was CD8+ T cells from peripheral blood mononuclear cells, obtained in the third trimester of pregnancy. The receptor set was obtained from a female donor with multiple sclerosis, enrolled in a pregnancy study. CDR3s include the opening cysteine and the closing phenylalanine or tryptophan. A D gene is named only where the DNA matches it firmly. Size is omitted from some rows. Given values are once, few, many or a class for expanded clones.

V	size	D	J	DNA	CDR3
TRBV5-8	NA	NA	TRBJ1-2	TGTGCCAGCAGCTTGGCCCGGGGCAGGGGCGACTACACCTTC	CASSLARGRGDYTF
TRBV9	NA	NA	TRBJ1-2	TGTGCCAGCAGCATAAAGACAGCACAAAACTATGGCTACACCTTC	CASSIKTAQNYGYTF
TRBV29-1	NA	TRBD1	TRBJ1-4	TGCAGTGTTACAGGGGGCTGGGATGAAAAACTGTTTTTT	CSVTGGWDEKLFF
TRBV7-9	NA	NA	TRBJ2-7	TGTGCCAGCAGCGCCGGGTTGGGGCCCTCCTACGAGCAGTACTTC	CASSAGLGPSYEQYF
TRBV25-1	once	NA	TRBJ2-7	TGTGCCAGCAGAGGAGACTACGAGCAGTACTTC	CASRGDYEQYF
TRBV7-6	few	NA	TRBJ2-1	TGTGCCAGCAGCTTGGAGATAAGCTCCTACAATGAGCAGTTCTTC	CASSLEISSYNEQFF
TRBV28	NA	TRBD1	TRBJ1-2	TGTGCCACTCGGGAGACAGGGGCGAACCTTTTTGGCTACACCTTC	CATRETGANLFGYTF
TRBV28	NA	NA	TRBJ2-7	TGTGCCAGCAGTTCCAGGACAGACTACGAGCAGTACTTC	CASSSRTDYEQYF
TRBV7-9	NA	TRBD2	TRBJ2-1	TGTGCCAGCAGCACCGGGACTAGCTATGAGCAGTTCTTC	CASSTGTSYEQFF
TRBV9	few	NA	TRBJ1-2	TGTGCCAGCAGCGTAGGACAGGACTATGGCTACACCTTC	CASSVGQDYGYTF
TRBV28	NA	TRBD1	TRBJ2-7	TGTGCCAGCAGTGAGACAGGGAGCTCCTACGAGCAGTACTTC	CASSETGSSYEQYF
TRBV2	NA	TRBD1	TRBJ2-7	TGTGCCAGCAGTGAAGGGCAGGGGGTATACGAGCAGTACTTC	CASSEGQGVYEQYF
TRBV21-1	NA	NA	TRBJ2-7	TGTGCCAAGGCACCTGGGACTAGTACCTACGAGCAGTACTTC	CAKAPGTSTYEQYF
TRBV30	NA	TRBD1	TRBJ1-2	TGTGCCCAGGACAGGTACTATGGCTACACCTTC	CAQDRYYGYTF
TRBV28	NA	NA	TRBJ2-7	TGTGCCAGCAGCAGATGGGGAGAGGTGGGCTACGAGCAGTACTTC	CASSRWGEVGYEQYF
TRBV29-1	NA	TRBD2	TRBJ2-1	TGCAGCGCTGGGACTAGCGGTTACAATGAGCAGTTCTTC	CSAGTSGYNEQFF
TRBV30	NA	TRBD1	TRBJ1-2	TGTGCCTGGAGTCGGACAGGAGCGGATGGCTACACCTTC	CAWSRTGADGYTF
TRBV5-5	NA	TRBD2	TRBJ2-1	TGTGCCAGCAGCTTAATAGCGGGAGTCTATGAGCAGTTCTTC	CASSLIAGVYEQFF
TRBV30	NA	NA	TRBJ1-2	TGTGCCTGGAGCGTCGGCGCAGAGGAAAACTATGGCTACACCTTC	CAWSVGAEENYGYTF
TRBV14	few	NA	TRBJ1-1	TGTGCCAGCAGCCATCTCCATGACAGTACTTTGAACACTGAAGCTTTCTTT	CASSHLHDSTLNTEAFF
TRBV27	NA	NA	TRBJ2-1	TGTGCCAGCAGTGGGGGGGCAGGTAGCCACAATGAGCAGTTCTTC	CASSGGAGSHNEQFF
TRBV7-9	once	NA	TRBJ2-1	TGTGCCAGCAGCTTAGCAGGGACTTACAATGAGCAGTTCTTC	CASSLAGTYNEQFF
TRBV29-1	NA	TRBD1	TRBJ2-1	TGCAGCGTTCCCACAGGGGGCCTTGACAATGAGCAGTTCTTC	CSVPTGGLDNEQFF
TRBV6-1	NA	NA	TRBJ2-7	TGTGCCAGCAGTACTAGCTGGTACGAGCAGTACTTC	CASSTSWYEQYF
TRBV28	NA	NA	TRBJ2-2	TGTGCCAGCAGTTTCTTCAGGGAAGGGTACACCGGGGAGCTGTTTTTT	CASSFFREGYTGELFF
TRBV29-1	NA	NA	TRBJ2-7	TGCAGCGCCGCACGGGGACAACTCTACGAGCAGTACTTC	CSAARGQLYEQYF
TRBV28	NA	TRBD1	TRBJ2-5	TGTGCCAGCAGTTTGGGGGACCGGGACAGGGCTTTGGAGACCCAGTACTTC	CASSLGDRDRALETQYF
TRBV7-9	NA	TRBD2	TRBJ2-5	TGTGCCAGCAGCTTGAGCGGGAAAGAGACCCAGTACTTC	CASSLSGKETQYF
TRBV15	NA	TRBD1	TRBJ2-5	TGTGCCACCAGCAGGCCCCAGGGGGCGTCGCGAGAGACCCAGTACTTC	CATSRPQGASRETQYF
TRBV6-5	NA	NA	TRBJ2-6	TGTGCCAGCAGCCAACAGGGTTCTGGGGCCAACGTCCTGACTTTC	CASSQQGSGANVLTF
TRBV7-9	NA	TRBD1	TRBJ1-2	TGTGCCAGCAGCTTAAATCAGGACAGGGATGATGGCTACACCTTC	CASSLNQDRDDGYTF
TRBV7-9	NA	TRBD2	TRBJ2-1	TGTGCCAGCAGCCCGACAGTGGGACTAGAATTGCCCTCCTACAATGAGCAGTTCTTC	CASSPTVGLELPSYNEQFF
TRBV7-9	NA	NA	TRBJ2-5	TGTGCCAGCAGCGTACCACTGGAGGAGACCCAGTACTTC	CASSVPLEETQYF
TRBV29-1	NA	TRBD1	TRBJ2-5	TGCAGCGCCGTGACAGGGCGGATCGGCGAGACCCAGTACTTC	CSAVTGRIGETQYF
TRBV11-2	NA	NA	TRBJ2-7	TGTGCCAGCAGCTTAGAGGTGATGCCCCAGGAGCAGTACTTC	CASSLEVMPQEQYF
TRBV7-2	NA	NA	TRBJ1-2	TGTGCCAGCAGCTTATACACACAGAACTATGGCTACACCTTC	CASSLYTQNYGYTF
TRBV30	once	TRBD2	TRBJ2-3	TGTGCCTGGAGTCCCAAGGCGGGAGAGGGGACAGATACGCAGTATTTT	CAWSPKAGEGTDTQYF
TRBV7-9	NA	NA	TRBJ1-2	TGTGCCAGCAGCATCCTTGACAGTAACTATGGCTACACCTTC	CASSILDSNYGYTF
TRBV11-2	NA	TRBD2	TRBJ2-1	TGTGCCAGCACCCGGGGGACTAGCGGCCTCAATGAGCAGTTCTTC	CASTRGTSGLNEQFF
TRBV19	NA	NA	TRBJ1-1	TGTGCCAGTAGTCAAGAGGGTGCGGGGGACATGAACACTGAAGCTTTCTTT	CASSQEGAGDMNTEAFF
TRBV27	NA	NA	TRBJ2-1	TGTGCCAGCAGTTTCTTCCCGGGAGAAGAGGGTGAGCAGTTCTTC	CASSFFPGEEGEQFF
TRBV18	NA	NA	TRBJ1-1	TGTGCCAGCTCACCTTCGGACACTGAAGCTTTCTTT	CASSPSDTEAFF
TRBV6-6	NA	NA	TRBJ2-3	TGTGCCAGCACTCGCACAGATACGCAGTATTTT	CASTRTDTQYF
TRBV27	NA	NA	TRBJ2-7	TGTGCCAGCAGTCACAACTACGAGCAGTACTTC	CASSHNYEQYF
TRBV19	NA	NA	TRBJ1-1	TGTGCCAGTAGTATGTTCGGCAGGGCAAGTACTGAAGCTTTCTTT	CASSMFGRASTEAFF
TRBV7-9	NA	TRBD2	TRBJ2-3	TGTGCCAGCAGCTTACCGGGGACTACCACAGATACGCAGTATTTT	CASSLPGTTTDTQYF
TRBV2	once	NA	TRBJ1-1	TGTGCCAGCAGTTACACAGGGAGGGGGACTGAAGCTTTCTTT	CASSYTGRGTEAFF
TRBV28	NA	TRBD1	TRBJ1-5	TGTGCCAGCACCCTTTTGACAGGGGGAAATAGTCAGCCCCAGCATTTT	CASTLLTGGNSQPQHF
TRBV7-9	NA	NA	TRBJ1-1	TGTGCCAGCAGCGCGACATCTACAGGGTTCGCTGAAGCTTTCTTT	CASSATSTGFAEAFF
TRBV27	NA	TRBD1	TRBJ2-1	TGTGCCAGTAACAGGGGCCGTACAACCTACAATGAGCAGTTCTTC	CASNRGRTTYNEQFF
TRBV29-1	NA	NA	TRBJ1-1	TGCAGCGCCCTGGACAGAGGAGGTACTGAAGCTTTCTTT	CSALDRGGTEAFF
TRBV5-4	NA	NA	TRBJ2-7	TGTGCCAGCAGCGCGGGGGGACAGAGATACGAGCAGTACTTC	CASSAGGQRYEQYF
TRBV9	NA	NA	TRBJ2-5	TGTGCCAGCAGCCCGGCGTCTTACGGGGAGACCCAGTACTTC	CASSPASYGETQYF
TRBV2	NA	NA	TRBJ1-3	TGTGCCCTCAGGGGTATGAGGGAATCTAACTCTGGAAACACCATATATTTT	CALRGMRESNSGNTIYF
TRBV5-8	NA	NA	TRBJ1-2	TGTGCCAGCAGCGACTCCGACAGCCTAAATCGACCCAACTATGGCTACACCTTC	CASSDSDSLNRPNYGYTF
TRBV28	NA	TRBD1	TRBJ2-7	TGTGCCAGCAGTCCACCGGGACAGGGAAAAGAGCAGTACTTC	CASSPPGQGKEQYF